This TCR beta chain was documented in a study of T-cell memory formation after mild COVID-19. General observations from the study: Among CD4+ contracting clones, most were CM and EM, and CD8+ ones EMRA.

Germline V CDR1 and CDR2: SGHTA, FQGTGA. V was cut by 4 bases and J by 9 bases, with 13 bases left in between. This CDR3 has 13 amino acids. Employing constant-segment primers, 5'RACE generated TCR alpha and TCR beta cDNA libraries bearing sample barcodes and UMIs. TCRdb analysed the 5' RACE reads with MiXCR anew, one entry per CDR3 protein. The sample lists 470,000 or so distinct CDR3 sequences, 20% occurring once. This clonotype appeared a few times. The antigen is not known. Sequencing was carried out using PBMCs or a T cell subset sorted from them (not recorded which). This chain joins TRBV7-3 and TRBJ2-4, with D hard to call. This receptor was taken from an adult woman who had mild COVID-19 (a few samples of this study predate the infection). Cell type and time point are not known. CDR3 residues: CASSSQDSGIQYF. The CDR3 nucleotides read TGTGCCAGCAGCTCGCAGGATTCAGGCATTCAGTACTTC.